This passage covers 17 T cell receptor beta chains from one sample sequenced in a study of cytomegalovirus exposure and HLA in healthy donors. The PCR had 60 Vbeta and 13 Jbeta primers. The data were produced by immunoSEQ multiplex PCR, yet TCRdb's version contains in-frame clones alone and is incomplete. The sample includes approximately 120,000 clones, roughly a tenth of them seen just once. Input material: PBMCs. The receptors here all came from a woman between 18 and 29 years old in good health and CMV-seropositive.

The chain has TRBV5-1 and TRBJ1-1, with TRBD1 identical over 9 bases. V trimming: 4 bases; J trimming: 6 bases; junction bases outside the gene matches: 10. CDR1 is SGHRS and CDR2 is YFSETQ in the germline V gene. The CDR3 is made up of 15 amino acids. The CDR3 spells CASSEPGQGGAEAFF. The CDR3 nucleotides are TGCGCCAGCAGCGAACCGGGACAGGGAGGTGCTGAAGCTTTCTTT.

This clone has just a few counts. The CDR3 loop reads CASSLDNAGFYGYTF. DNA for the CDR3: TGTGCCAGCAGCTTAGATAATGCAGGTTTTTATGGCTACACCTTC. The chain uses TRBV7-8 and TRBJ1-2; unclear D gene. Germline loops: CDR1 SGHVS, CDR2 FQNEAQ. This CDR3 is built from 15 residues. The V and J ends lost 1 base and 5 bases respectively, with 14 bases between them. The complete variable domain, with remaining parts taken from reference TRBV7-8 and TRBJ1-2, reads GAGVSQSPRYKVAKRGQDVALRCDPISGHVSLFWYQQALGQGPEFLTYFQNEAQLDKSGLPSDRFFAERPEGSVSTLKIQRTQQEDSAVYLCASSLDNAGFYGYTFGSGTRLTVV.

This clone showed up just a few times. The chain is built from TRBV7-6 and TRBJ2-3; D gene uncertain. This CDR3 has 13 residues. Looked up from germline, CDR1 is SGHVS and CDR2 is FNYEAQ. V was cut by 1 base and J by 3 bases, with 5 bases left in between. Here the CDR3 reads CASSLVRTDTQYF. The CDR3 DNA sequence: TGTGCCAGCAGCTTAGTGAGGACAGATACGCAGTATTTT.

In this sample, this clone turned up a few times. The chain links TRBV30 to TRBJ2-1, with D tentatively TRBD2 (6 bases). The length of the CDR3 is 16 residues. Trimming left V 0 bases short and J 3 bases short, with 15 bases between. CDR1 is GTSNPN, CDR2 SVGIG, per germline (reference sequence). CDR3 bases: TGTGCCTGGAGTGTTCCTTTTGCGGGAAGCTACAATGAGCAGTTCTTC. It encodes CAWSVPFAGSYNEQFF.

The V and J genes are TRBV9 and TRBJ2-4, with 9 positions matching TRBD1. Germline loops: CDR1 SGDLS, CDR2 YYNGEE. The CDR3 is 14 amino acids. With V trimmed by 3 bases and J by 3 bases, 1 base remained unmatched. CDR3 DNA sequence: TGTGCCAGCAGCGCGGGACAGGGCAAAAACATTCAGTACTTC. This codes for CASSAGQGKNIQYF.

There are a few counts of this clone. The chain has TRBV4-1 and TRBJ2-7, with D maybe TRBD1 (6 bases). CDR3 length: 17 residues. Germline values: CDR1 MGHRA, CDR2 YSYEKL. V was pared by 1 base and J by 0 bases, with 16 bases between. CDR3 coding DNA: TGCGCCAGCAGCCAAGGGCGCTTGACAGGCGACTCCTACGAGCAGTACTTC. It codes for CASSQGRLTGDSYEQYF.

The rearrangement uses TRBV6-1 and TRBJ2-2; 9 bases align to TRBD1. The CDR3 length is 15 residues. The germline V gene encodes CDR1 MNHNS and CDR2 SASEGT. Germline trimming cut 5 bases from V and 6 bases from J; bases unmatched to any gene: 7. CDR3 nucleotides: TGTGCCAGCAGTAAGGGACAGGGTACCCCCGGGGAGCTGTTTTTT. Protein: CASSKGQGTPGELFF.

This clone was seen more than once but under ten times. CDR3 region: CASSRQGLNQPQHF. In nucleotides, the CDR3 is TGTGCCAGCAGCAGACAGGGTCTGAATCAGCCCCAGCATTTT. The chain is built from TRBV25-1 and TRBJ1-5, with 7 bases lining up with TRBD1. CDR1 and CDR2 (germline): MGHDK, SYGVNS. Trimming at V came to 6 bases and at J to 4 bases, leaving 6 bases not matched to a gene. The CDR3 is 14 residues long.

The rearrangement uses TRBV6-5 and TRBJ1-2, with 9 bases fitting TRBD1. The junction had 1 base not matched to a gene; V was cut back by 0 bases and J by 2 bases. This CDR3 contains 15 residues. CDR1 is MNHEY and CDR2 is SVGAGI in the germline V gene. Here the CDR3 DNA reads TGTGCCAGCAGTTACTCTGGGACAGGGAACTATGGCTACACCTTC. Translating gives CASSYSGTGNYGYTF.

CDR3 residues: CASSGGGANYGYTF. DNA for the CDR3: TGTGCCAGCAGTGGGGGAGGAGCTAACTATGGCTACACCTTC. The rearrangement joins TRBV27 to TRBJ1-2, with a possible D match to TRBD1 (5 bases). V dropped 5 bases and J dropped 0 bases, with 10 bases sitting between them. The CDR3 consists of 14 residues. CDR1 and CDR2 from the germline V gene are MNHEY and SMNVEV (reference sequence).

This clone was counted only a few times. The chain employs TRBV5-4 and TRBJ2-3; 9 bases are shared with TRBD2. Trimming took 1 base from V and 4 from J; bases not matched to a gene: 7. CDR1 and CDR2 from the germline V gene are SGHNT and YYREEE (reference sequence). The CDR3 totals 16 residues. CDR3 region: CASSLIGTSFSDTQYF. The DNA for the CDR3 is TGTGCCAGCAGCTTGATCGGGACTAGCTTCTCAGATACGCAGTATTTT.

This chain joins TRBV27 and TRBJ2-4; 10 bases map to TRBD2. V shed 3 bases, J shed 15 bases, and the junction held 8 bases outside the gene matches. CDR1 is MNHEY and CDR2 is SMNVEV in the germline V gene (reference sequence). This CDR3 comprises 13 residues. The CDR3 sequence: CASSLRDGLAVYF. For the CDR3, the DNA is TGTGCCAGCAGTTTGCGTGACGGACTAGCGGTGTACTTC.

This clone was observed a few times. CDR3: CASSRLRGSNQPQHF. The CDR3 coding sequence is TGTGCCAGCAGTCGCCTCCGGGGTTCCAATCAGCCCCAGCATTTT. The genes are TRBV27 and TRBJ1-5; D gene ambiguous. Trimming took off 5 bases at V and 3 bases at J, with 14 bases between the two ends. Germline CDR1 MNHEY, CDR2 SMNVEV (reference sequence). This CDR3 comprises 15 residues.

This clone appeared a few times. The chain employs TRBV11-3 and TRBJ1-1; 9 nucleotides align to TRBD1. The V gene end was trimmed by 5 bases and the J gene end by 0 bases; junction bases not matched to a gene: 13. The length of the CDR3 is 18 residues. Germline-derived CDR1 and CDR2 are SGHNT and YENEEA. The CDR3 loop is CASSPSRDRDMMNTEAFF. The CDR3 DNA follows: TGTGCCAGCAGCCCTTCCCGGGACAGGGACATGATGAACACTGAAGCTTTCTTT.

This clone has just a few counts. The chain links TRBV5-8 to TRBJ1-1, with D uncertain. The CDR3 consists of 12 residues. Germline loops: CDR1 SGHTS, CDR2 YDEGEE. The ends were cut back, 1 base at V and 4 bases at J, with 5 bases in the middle. DNA for the CDR3: TGTGCCAGCAGCTTGTTTAGCACTGAAGCTTTCTTT. Encoded protein: CASSLFSTEAFF.

This clone was detected once. The chain links TRBV19 to TRBJ2-3; 9 bases fit TRBD2. This CDR3 has 18 amino acids. V was clipped by 5 bases and J by 0 bases; unmatched bases: 12. The germline CDR1 and CDR2 sequences are LNHDA and SQIVND (reference sequence). In nucleotides, the CDR3 is TGTGCCAGTAGTCCGAAACGCGGGAGGGATCTTAGCACAGATACGCAGTATTTT. Protein product: CASSPKRGRDLSTDTQYF.

This clone was seen more than once but under ten times. V is TRBV7-9 and J is TRBJ2-3; 12 bases fit TRBD2. Germline values: CDR1 SEHNR, CDR2 FQNEAQ (reference sequence). V was pared by 0 bases and J by 5 bases, with 12 bases of the junction left unmatched. This CDR3 region has 19 residues. The CDR3 protein is CASSLALGLAGRAEDTQYF. In nucleotides, the CDR3 is TGTGCCAGCAGCTTAGCGCTAGGACTAGCGGGACGAGCCGAAGATACGCAGTATTTT.